This T cell receptor beta chain was obtained from a study of regulatory T cells in long-lasting Graves disease. The CDR3 totals 15 residues. The ends were cut back, 0 bases at V and 0 bases at J, with 10 bases in the middle. Germline CDR1 SGHRS, CDR2 YFSETQ. Combining iRepertoire HTBI primers with Arm-PCR of CDR3 regions, the authors built TCR beta libraries. One entry per CDR3 protein, called by TCRdb with MiXCR from the multiplex PCR reads. The table lists fewer than 650,000 distinct CDR3 sequences, around 17% of them singletons. This clonotype was detected only a few times. The time point is: newly diagnosed GD, antithyroid drugs for less than 3 months. PBMC RNA served as the TCR library source. This sample was shared with a second study, whose subject was T cells in Graves' hyperthyroidism and ophthalmopathy. That source adds: Investigators excluded patients with uncontrolled infection, other autoimmune disease, pregnancy or lactation.

This specimen consisted of peripheral blood mononuclear cells (PBMCs), obtained at new diagnosis, from a patient treated with antithyroid drugs. The clonotype originates from a woman under 40 with Graves disease. V is TRBV5-1 and J is TRBJ2-7; D could derive from TRBD1 or TRBD2 (5 bases each). This CDR3 is CASSLGRESSYEQYF. The DNA for the CDR3 is TGCGCCAGCAGCTTGGGCAGGGAGTCCTCCTACGAGCAGTACTTC.